The clone carrying this T cell receptor beta chain was seen at least ten times. Its antigen is as yet unknown. Molecular barcoding with unique molecular identifiers was used for the TCRbeta library. TCRdb reprocessed the PCR reads via MiXCR and lists one record per CDR3 protein. The top ten clones hold approximately 36% of a sample with approximately 110,000 distinct CDR3 sequences, about 9.4% of them seen once. CDR1 is SEHNR, CDR2 FQNEAQ, per germline (reference sequence). This CDR3 comprises 14 residues. V gave up 4 bases and J gave up 6 bases; unmatched junction bases: 6. This record comes from a study of T-cell reconstitution after alpha-beta-depleted transplantation in children. General study points: By about two months after transplant, alpha-beta T cells reportedly arose from several hundred graft clones that had expanded. T-cell counts and diversity at one year post-transplant came mainly from newly produced T cells.

The chain uses TRBV7-9 and TRBJ2-7; 10 bases fit TRBD2. This sample comprised PBMCs, obtained before TCRalphabeta/CD19-depleted stem cell transplant. This clonotype originated in a boy aged 2 to 10 with acute lymphoblastic leukemia, due to receive a stem cell transplant. The CDR3 nucleotides read TGTGCCAGCAGCTCTACTAGCGGGAAGGGCGAGCAGTACTTC. Translating it yields CASSSTSGKGEQYF.